The rows below give T cell receptor beta chains drawn from one sample of a study of beta chain features in type 1 diabetes. The method was immunoSEQ multiplex PCR; TCRdb's version includes in-frame clones alone and lacks a portion of them. The sample has 140,000 to 150,000 clones, approximately 52% seen once. Sequencing was performed on Tregs from blood. All receptors come from a man between 18 and 35 years old in good health. CDR3s include the opening cysteine and the closing phenylalanine or tryptophan. The order of the fields is clone size, V gene, D gene, J gene, CDR3 protein, CDR3 DNA. D genes are given only for firm matches. Size is stated for part of the rows, as once, few or many counts, or as a class when the clone is expanded.

>few|TRBV5-1|TRBD1|TRBJ2-7
CASSLQGQPYEQYF
TGCGCCAGCAGCCTACAGGGACAGCCCTACGAGCAGTACTTC
>-|TRBV7-2|-|TRBJ2-2
CASSSDGTTNTGELFF
TGTGCCAGCAGCTCAGACGGGACAACTAACACCGGGGAGCTGTTTTTT
>-|TRBV9|-|TRBJ2-7
CASSVGEDFYEQYF
TGTGCCAGCAGCGTAGGGGAGGACTTTTACGAGCAGTACTTC
>-|TRBV7-3|-|TRBJ2-1
CASSRGSEEQFF
TGTGCCAGCAGCAGGGGTTCGGAGGAGCAGTTCTTC
>few|TRBV6-6|TRBD1|TRBJ1-1
CASSYHRGGTEAFF
TGTGCCAGCAGTTATCACAGGGGAGGCACTGAAGCTTTCTTT
>-|TRBV7-9|-|TRBJ1-1
CASSLVENTEAFF
TGTGCCAGCAGCTTAGTAGAGAACACTGAAGCTTTCTTT
>-|TRBV25-1|TRBD2|TRBJ2-3
CASSLAGGTDTQYF
TGTGCCAGCAGTCTAGCGGGGGGGACAGATACGCAGTATTTT
>-|TRBV15|-|TRBJ2-3
CATSSALRGLTHRSTDTQYF
TGTGCCACCAGCAGTGCTCTTCGAGGGCTCACCCACCGAAGCACAGATACGCAGTATTTT
>-|TRBV7-2|-|TRBJ1-5
CASSRYNQPQHF
TGTGCCAGCAGCCGCTACAATCAGCCCCAGCATTTT
>-|TRBV7-2|TRBD2|TRBJ2-3
CASSSSGRARRTDTQYF
TGTGCCAGCAGCTCTAGCGGGAGGGCCCGGCGCACAGATACGCAGTATTTT
>-|TRBV13|-|TRBJ1-1
CASSLRAEAFF
TGTGCCAGCAGCTTACGCGCTGAAGCTTTCTTT
>-|TRBV29-1|-|TRBJ1-1
CSVAPNTEAFF
TGCAGCGTTGCTCCTAACACTGAAGCTTTCTTT
>-|TRBV18|-|TRBJ1-5
CASSPQRGNQPQHF
TGTGCCAGCTCACCACAGAGGGGCAATCAGCCCCAGCATTTT
>once|TRBV5-1|TRBD2|TRBJ2-5
CASSSAGTSGGETQYF
TGCGCCAGCAGCTCCGCCGGGACTAGCGGGGGAGAGACCCAGTACTTC
>-|TRBV10-3|TRBD2|TRBJ2-3
CAIRRTSGGSDTQYF
TGTGCCATCAGGCGGACTAGCGGGGGATCGGATACGCAGTATTTT
>-|TRBV9|-|TRBJ2-7
CASSVEGGDLIQQYF
TGTGCCAGCAGCGTAGAGGGCGGGGACCTCATCCAGCAGTACTTC
>-|TRBV2|TRBD2|TRBJ2-6
CASRDLAGGIGANVLTF
TGTGCCAGCAGGGACCTAGCGGGAGGAATTGGGGCCAACGTCCTGACTTTC
>few|TRBV30|TRBD1|TRBJ1-2
CAWSADRGNYGYTF
TGTGCCTGGAGCGCGGACAGGGGAAACTATGGCTACACCTTC
>few|TRBV11-3|-|TRBJ2-1
CASSLDGSMNEQFF
TGTGCCAGCAGCTTAGACGGGAGTATGAATGAGCAGTTCTTC
>-|TRBV6-6|TRBD2|TRBJ2-2
CASRLGGVAGELFF
TGTGCCAGCAGATTGGGGGGGGTGGCCGGGGAGCTGTTTTTT
>-|TRBV29-1|TRBD1|TRBJ1-2
CSTAGGRGYTF
TGCAGCACGGCAGGGGGCAGGGGCTACACCTTC
>few|TRBV7-2|-|TRBJ2-1
CASSPRTGNNEQFF
TGTGCCAGCAGCCCGCGGACGGGAAACAATGAGCAGTTCTTC
>-|TRBV27|-|TRBJ2-3
CASSGVGLEVSTDTQYF
TGTGCCAGCAGTGGGGTAGGGTTGGAGGTTAGCACAGATACGCAGTATTTT
>few|TRBV11-2|-|TRBJ2-7
CASSQAGLSNYEQYF
TGTGCCAGCAGTCAGGCGGGGCTTTCCAACTACGAGCAGTACTTC
>-|TRBV28|TRBD2|TRBJ2-5
CASSSLAGAGETQYF
TGTGCCAGCAGTTCGTTAGCGGGGGCGGGGGAGACCCAGTACTTC
>-|TRBV7-2|-|TRBJ2-3
CASKRGGGRTDTQYF
TGTGCCAGCAAAAGGGGCGGGGGCCGCACAGATACGCAGTATTTT
>-|TRBV28|TRBD2|TRBJ2-7
CASSGGGYYEQYF
TGTGCCAGCAGCGGGGGGGGGTACTACGAGCAGTACTTC
>-|TRBV11-2|TRBD2|TRBJ2-1
CASSRSGLAGDEQFF
TGTGCCAGCAGTCGATCGGGACTAGCGGGAGATGAGCAGTTCTTC
>-|TRBV2|-|TRBJ2-4
CASSETGPQYF
TGTGCCAGCAGTGAAACAGGGCCACAGTACTTC
>-|TRBV5-1|TRBD2|TRBJ2-2
CASSFGLAVTGELFF
TGCGCCAGCAGCTTCGGACTAGCGGTTACCGGGGAGCTGTTTTTT
>-|TRBV7-2|-|TRBJ1-5
CASSLGPQGFNQPQHF
TGTGCCAGCAGCTTAGGACCACAGGGATTCAATCAGCCCCAGCATTTT